The sequence of this T cell receptor beta chain was determined in a study of T cell responses to AZD1222 COVID-19 vaccine. Background on the study: Second-dose intervals near 4 or 12 weeks were combined. Findings and limits, study-wide: A reported finding is that nearly half of spike-specific TCRs target unmutated variant regions. Repertoires in all cases were sampled only once the peak T cell response had passed. Donor demographics were predominantly white British with a female majority; clonal diversity may be underestimated.

Trimming took off 4 bases at V and 4 bases at J, with 16 bases between the two ends. Germline V CDR1 and CDR2: MNHEY, SVGAGI. The CDR3 extends over 15 amino acids. In regard to this clone: The antigen remains unidentified.

Clones were read by immunoSEQ multiplex PCR, and TCRdb kept only the in-frame ones, dropping some. Of 120,000 or so clones in the sample, about 89% are singletons; the top ten hold about 29%. The chain joins TRBV6-5 to TRBJ1-2; D remains ambiguous. This TCR was recovered from an adult in good health. Sequencing was performed on peripheral blood, taken on day 0 of AZD1222 vaccination. CDR3 amino acids: CASSLRPLSTYGYTF. Written as DNA, the CDR3 is TGTGCCAGCAGTTTGAGGCCGCTTTCTACCTATGGCTACACCTTC.